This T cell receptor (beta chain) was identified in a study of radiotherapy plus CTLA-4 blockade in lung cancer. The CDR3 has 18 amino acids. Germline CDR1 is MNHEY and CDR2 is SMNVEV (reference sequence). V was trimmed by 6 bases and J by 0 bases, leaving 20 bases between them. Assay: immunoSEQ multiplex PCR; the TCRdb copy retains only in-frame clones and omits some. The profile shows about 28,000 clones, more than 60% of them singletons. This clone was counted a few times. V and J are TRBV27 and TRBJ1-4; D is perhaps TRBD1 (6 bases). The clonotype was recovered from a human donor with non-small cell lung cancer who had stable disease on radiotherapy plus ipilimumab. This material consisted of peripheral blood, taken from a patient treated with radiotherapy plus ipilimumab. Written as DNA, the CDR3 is TGTGCCAGCAGCCGATTCTACGGGGGCCCTGCAACTAATGAAAAACTGTTTTTT. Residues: CASSRFYGGPATNEKLFF.